These T cell receptor beta chains were read from a single sample in a study. MiXCR, run by TCRdb on the 5' RACE reads, gives a single entry per CDR3 protein. The table includes just under 6,000 distinct CDR3 sequences, about 60% detected once. Sequencing input: naive CD4+ T cells sorted from blood. The receptors derive from a female donor with breast cancer. Each CDR3 is given with its conserved first and last residue. The D gene is left open where the match is weak. The listing skips clone size in some rows; elsewhere it reads once, few, many or a size class.

CDR3 protein	CDR3 DNA	clone size	J gene	V gene	D gene
CASIRDQPQHF	TGTGCCAGCATTAGAGATCAGCCCCAGCATTTT	-	TRBJ1-5	TRBV21-1	-
CAILGAGSGANVLTF	TGTGCCATCCTGGGAGCAGGGAGCGGGGCCAACGTCCTGACTTTC	-	TRBJ2-6	TRBV10-3	-
CASSAGGLETQYF	TGTGCCAGCAGTGCAGGGGGTTTGGAGACCCAGTACTTC	-	TRBJ2-5	TRBV25-1	TRBD1
CSARVRTVYNEQFF	TGCAGTGCTAGGGTGAGGACAGTCTACAATGAGCAGTTCTTC	-	TRBJ2-1	TRBV20-1	-
CSARQSFSSNEQFF	TGCAGTGCTAGACAGTCCTTCTCATCTAATGAGCAGTTCTTC	-	TRBJ2-1	TRBV20-1	-
CATSRDLPGGNTGELFF	TGTGCCACCAGCAGAGATTTGCCAGGGGGGAACACCGGGGAGCTGTTTTTT	-	TRBJ2-2	TRBV15	TRBD1
CASRLALRRTF	TGTGCAAGTCGCTTAGCATTGCGGCGCACCTTC	-	TRBJ1-2	TRBV12-2	-
CASSRTSGSGETQYF	TGTGCCAGCAGTAGGACTAGCGGGAGTGGGGAGACCCAGTACTTC	-	TRBJ2-5	TRBV6-2/TRBV6-3	TRBD2
CASSILAESTDTQYF	TGTGCCAGCAGTATTCTAGCGGAAAGCACAGATACGCAGTATTTT	-	TRBJ2-3	TRBV6-5	TRBD2
CASTEDRRTDTQYF	TGTGCCAGCACAGAAGACAGACGCACAGATACGCAGTATTTT	few	TRBJ2-3	TRBV6-2/TRBV6-3	-
CASSGAGQYNEQYF	TGTGCCAGCTCAGGCGCGGGACAGTACAATGAGCAGTATTTT	-	TRBJ2-3	TRBV18	-
CASSPGLARTDTQYF	TGTGCCAGCAGCCCTGGACTGGCCCGCACAGATACGCAGTATTTT	once	TRBJ2-3	TRBV7-2	-
CASSLASGSEQFF	TGTGCCAGCAGCTTAGCTAGCGGGAGTGAGCAGTTCTTC	-	TRBJ2-1	TRBV7-9	TRBD2
CASSSTNNEQFF	TGTGCCAGCAGCTCGACTAACAATGAGCAGTTCTTC	-	TRBJ2-1	TRBV11-2	-
CSARRPKNIQYF	TGCAGTGCGAGAAGACCCAAAAACATTCAGTACTTC	-	TRBJ2-4	TRBV20-1	-
CSARSGQGLYEQYF	TGCAGTGCTAGATCGGGACAGGGACTCTACGAGCAGTACTTC	once	TRBJ2-7	TRBV20-1	TRBD1
CASSLSWRYNEQFF	TGTGCCAGCAGCTTATCTTGGCGCTACAATGAGCAGTTCTTC	few	TRBJ2-1	TRBV7-6	-
CASSLEGATNEKLFF	TGCGCCAGCAGCTTGGAGGGCGCAACTAATGAAAAACTGTTTTTT	once	TRBJ1-4	TRBV5-1	-
CASTIGIGANVLTF	TGTGCCAGCACCATCGGGATCGGGGCCAACGTCCTGACTTTC	few	TRBJ2-6	TRBV7-2	-
CASSPGQGLTGELFF	TGTGCCAGCTCACCTGGACAGGGGCTCACCGGGGAGCTGTTTTTT	once	TRBJ2-2	TRBV18	TRBD1
CGAHHGASADTQYF	TGCGGTGCCCATCACGGGGCAAGCGCAGATACGCAGTATTTT	-	TRBJ2-3	TRBV20-1	-
CAIRDSKVQFF	TGTGCCATCAGGGACAGCAAGGTGCAGTTCTTC	-	TRBJ2-1	TRBV10-3	-
CARDSVLEPQHF	TGTGCCAGAGATTCGGTCCTAGAGCCCCAGCATTTT	-	TRBJ1-5	TRBV12-3/TRBV12-4	-
CASSESLALYEQYF	TGTGCCAGCAGTGAATCACTAGCTCTCTACGAGCAGTACTTC	-	TRBJ2-7	TRBV2	-
CSARDKQKPTDTQYF	TGCAGTGCTAGAGATAAGCAGAAACCCACAGATACGCAGTATTTT	few	TRBJ2-3	TRBV20-1	-
CASSERVPGDIQYF	TGTGCCAGCAGTGAACGGGTCCCTGGGGACATTCAGTACTTC	-	TRBJ2-4	TRBV25-1	-
CSAIPTRNYGYTF	TGCAGTGCTATACCTACCAGGAACTATGGCTACACCTTC	few	TRBJ1-2	TRBV20-1	-
CSARQGVKEKLFF	TGCAGTGCTAGACAGGGAGTTAAGGAAAAACTGTTTTTT	few	TRBJ1-4	TRBV20-1	-
CASSLGSWLGGNEQLF	TGTGCCAGCAGCTTAGGATCATGGTTGGGGGGCAATGAGCAGCTCTTC	-	TRBJ2-1	TRBV7-2	-
CSATPGTSGLSDTQYF	TGCAGTGCTACTCCCGGGACTAGCGGGTTGTCGGATACGCAGTATTTT	medium-sized	TRBJ2-3	TRBV20-1	TRBD2
CASRSTGEQYF	TGTGCCAGCAGGTCCACGGGCGAGCAGTACTTC	-	TRBJ2-7	TRBV28	-
CASSPLYLSSGANVLTF	TGTGCCAGCTCACCCTTGTACCTCTCCTCTGGGGCCAACGTCCTGACTTTC	-	TRBJ2-6	TRBV18	-
CASSVGRTSGNTIYF	TGTGCCAGCAGCGTAGGACGGACCTCTGGAAACACCATATATTTT	few	TRBJ1-3	TRBV7-2	-
CASSTGTGRPDMQYF	TGTGCCAGCAGTACCGGGACAGGGAGGCCAGATATGCAGTATTTT	-	TRBJ2-3	TRBV12-3/TRBV12-4	TRBD1
CSHGWETQYF	TGCAGCCACGGGTGGGAGACCCAGTACTTC	-	TRBJ2-5	TRBV20-1	-
CASSPTPDTQYF	TGTGCCAGCAGCCCCACCCCAGATACGCAGTATTTT	-	TRBJ2-3	TRBV7-6	-
CASSPFGTSGTPEFF	TGTGCCAGCAGTCCCTTTGGGACTAGCGGGACCCCTGAGTTCTTC	-	TRBJ2-1	TRBV12-3/TRBV12-4	TRBD2
CASSPHGTGNTGELFF	TGTGCCAGCAGTCCTCATGGGACAGGGAACACCGGGGAGCTGTTTTTT	-	TRBJ2-2	TRBV6-5	TRBD1
CASIGVKAENTGELFF	TGTGCCAGCATAGGTGTTAAGGCGGAAAACACCGGGGAGCTGTTTTTT	-	TRBJ2-2	TRBV6-2/TRBV6-3	-
CSARDGADIYNEQFF	TGCAGTGCTAGGGATGGGGCGGATATCTACAATGAGCAGTTCTTC	few	TRBJ2-1	TRBV20-1	-
CASSAPSSYEQYF	TGTGCCAGCAGCGCCCCGAGCTCCTACGAGCAGTACTTC	-	TRBJ2-7	TRBV13	-
CSAAGEVILDTQYF	TGCAGTGCCGCTGGAGAAGTTATTTTAGATACGCAGTATTTT	-	TRBJ2-3	TRBV20-1	-
CASKQDRRTNYGYTF	TGTGCCAGCAAACAAGACAGGAGGACTAACTATGGCTACACCTTC	-	TRBJ1-2	TRBV6-2/TRBV6-3	-
CASTSGRFGNEQFF	TGCGCCAGCACCTCCGGGAGGTTCGGCAATGAGCAGTTCTTC	-	TRBJ2-1	TRBV5-1	TRBD2
CASSLDPRLGGYTF	TGTGCCAGCAGTTTAGATCCGCGCTTGGGTGGCTACACCTTC	-	TRBJ1-2	TRBV28	-
CASRAVDRGDSPLHF	TGCGCCAGCAGGGCCGTCGACAGGGGTGATTCACCCCTCCACTTT	-	TRBJ1-6	TRBV5-1	TRBD1
CASSEKHRGLNGYTF	TGTGCCAGCAGTGAAAAACACAGGGGGTTAAATGGCTACACCTTC	-	TRBJ1-2	TRBV2	TRBD1
CASSLTKIFYNEQFF	TGTGCCAGCAGTTTAACCAAAATATTCTACAATGAGCAGTTCTTC	few	TRBJ2-1	TRBV27	-
CASSSGAGYNEQFF	TGTGCCAGCAGTTCGGGAGCGGGGTACAATGAGCAGTTCTTC	once	TRBJ2-1	TRBV27	TRBD2
CASSPRGRSSYNEQFF	TGTGCCAGCAGCCCGCGTGGACGGAGCTCCTACAATGAGCAGTTCTTC	-	TRBJ2-1	TRBV7-3	-
CASRPRTGQLSTDTQYF	TGCGCCAGCAGACCACGGACAGGCCAGTTGAGCACAGATACGCAGTATTTT	-	TRBJ2-3	TRBV5-1	TRBD1
CASSILTGDYSNQPQHF	TGTGCCAGTAGTATTTTGACAGGGGATTATAGCAATCAGCCCCAGCATTTT	-	TRBJ1-5	TRBV19	TRBD1
CSARGLGETQYF	TGCAGTGCTAGAGGATTGGGGGAGACCCAGTACTTC	-	TRBJ2-5	TRBV20-1	-
CASSLEDSYYGYTF	TGTGCCAGCAGCTTAGAAGACAGCTACTATGGCTACACCTTC	-	TRBJ1-2	TRBV7-9	-